This is a list of T cell receptor beta chains from one sample in a study of CD8 T cells in Susac syndrome. TCRdb re-analysed the immunoSEQ multiplex PCR reads in MiXCR, keeping a single row per CDR3 protein. Found here are more than 65,000 distinct CDR3 sequences, about 94% of them singletons; the top ten hold 0.56%. Sequenced: CD8+ T cells from PBMCs. These receptors were obtained from a human donor with multiple sclerosis. The CDR3 runs from the conserved cysteine through the conserved F or W. The order of the fields is J gene, D gene, clone size, V gene, CDR3 length, CDR3 protein, CDR3 DNA. The D gene is left open where the match is weak. The size entry is marked missing in some rows and otherwise reads once, few, many or a size class.

j_gene: TRBJ2-2; d_gene: -; abundance: -; v_gene: TRBV3-1; len: 14; CDR3aa: CASSQRQSPGELFF; CDR3nt: TGTGCCAGCAGCCAACGACAGTCACCCGGGGAGCTGTTTTTT
j_gene: TRBJ1-2; d_gene: -; abundance: -; v_gene: TRBV19; len: 13; CDR3aa: CASSILTNYGYTF; CDR3nt: TGTGCCAGTAGTATCCTGACTAACTATGGCTACACCTTC
j_gene: TRBJ2-1; d_gene: TRBD2; abundance: -; v_gene: TRBV27; len: 13; CDR3aa: CASSLSGGGGQFF; CDR3nt: TGTGCCAGCAGTTTATCGGGTGGGGGGGGACAGTTCTTC
j_gene: TRBJ2-7; d_gene: TRBD2; abundance: -; v_gene: TRBV27; len: 14; CDR3aa: CASSPFGGTYEQYF; CDR3nt: TGTGCCAGCAGCCCCTTCGGGGGGACCTACGAGCAGTACTTC
j_gene: TRBJ2-7; d_gene: -; abundance: -; v_gene: TRBV29-1; len: 14; CDR3aa: CSVVRLGSSYEQYF; CDR3nt: TGCAGCGTTGTACGCTTAGGTTCATCCTACGAGCAGTACTTC
j_gene: TRBJ1-5; d_gene: -; abundance: -; v_gene: TRBV30; len: 14; CDR3aa: CAWKLGRVNQPQHF; CDR3nt: TGTGCCTGGAAGCTGGGGAGGGTTAATCAGCCCCAGCATTTT
j_gene: TRBJ2-7; d_gene: TRBD2; abundance: -; v_gene: TRBV28; len: 16; CDR3aa: CASTPGGLAGDNEQYF; CDR3nt: TGTGCCAGCACCCCGGGGGGACTAGCGGGAGATAACGAGCAGTACTTC
j_gene: TRBJ2-5; d_gene: -; abundance: once; v_gene: TRBV29-1; len: 12; CDR3aa: CSVEDLEETQYF; CDR3nt: TGCAGCGTTGAAGATCTGGAAGAGACCCAGTACTTC
j_gene: TRBJ2-5; d_gene: TRBD2; abundance: -; v_gene: TRBV4-1; len: 16; CDR3aa: CASSQVLAGPRETQYF; CDR3nt: TGCGCCAGCAGCCAAGTGCTAGCGGGCCCGCGGGAGACCCAGTACTTC
j_gene: TRBJ2-4; d_gene: TRBD1; abundance: -; v_gene: TRBV12-3/TRBV12-4; len: 14; CDR3aa: CASSPLGQGNIQYF; CDR3nt: TGTGCCAGCAGTCCTCTCGGACAGGGAAACATTCAGTACTTC
j_gene: TRBJ2-1; d_gene: -; abundance: few; v_gene: TRBV5-4; len: 14; CDR3aa: CASSSGLPYNEQFF; CDR3nt: TGTGCCAGCAGCTCGGGACTTCCCTACAATGAGCAGTTCTTC
j_gene: TRBJ2-5; d_gene: -; abundance: -; v_gene: TRBV29-1; len: 14; CDR3aa: CSVPYLTEQETQYF; CDR3nt: TGCAGCGTTCCCTACCTGACAGAACAAGAGACCCAGTACTTC
j_gene: TRBJ1-5; d_gene: TRBD1; abundance: -; v_gene: TRBV24-1; len: 14; CDR3aa: CATSETGQVWPQHF; CDR3nt: TGTGCCACCAGTGAGACTGGACAGGTTTGGCCCCAGCATTTT
j_gene: TRBJ2-5; d_gene: TRBD1; abundance: -; v_gene: TRBV29-1; len: 12; CDR3aa: CSVDRGQETQYF; CDR3nt: TGCAGCGTGGACAGGGGGCAAGAGACCCAGTACTTC
j_gene: TRBJ2-7; d_gene: -; abundance: -; v_gene: TRBV5-6; len: 14; CDR3aa: CASSPRGYPYEQYF; CDR3nt: TGTGCCAGCAGCCCGCGCGGGTACCCCTACGAGCAGTACTTC
j_gene: TRBJ1-5; d_gene: TRBD1; abundance: -; v_gene: TRBV20-1; len: 20; CDR3aa: CSARPQARETGIGFDQPQHF; CDR3nt: TGCAGTGCTAGACCCCAAGCTAGGGAGACAGGGATCGGTTTCGATCAGCCCCAGCATTTT
j_gene: TRBJ1-1; d_gene: TRBD1; abundance: -; v_gene: TRBV5-4; len: 14; CDR3aa: CASSPGQVFQEAFF; CDR3nt: TGTGCCAGCAGCCCTGGACAGGTCTTTCAAGAAGCTTTCTTT
j_gene: TRBJ1-1; d_gene: -; abundance: -; v_gene: TRBV5-4; len: 17; CDR3aa: CASSTGQPVAMNTEAFF; CDR3nt: TGTGCCAGCAGCACCGGACAGCCCGTAGCCATGAACACTGAAGCTTTCTTT
j_gene: TRBJ2-5; d_gene: TRBD1; abundance: -; v_gene: TRBV7-7; len: 14; CDR3aa: CASSLWTGAETQYF; CDR3nt: TGTGCTAGCAGCTTATGGACAGGGGCGGAGACCCAGTACTTC
j_gene: TRBJ2-5; d_gene: TRBD2; abundance: -; v_gene: TRBV20-1; len: 15; CDR3aa: CSASGLAGGRETQYF; CDR3nt: TGCAGTGCTAGCGGTCTAGCGGGGGGCAGGGAGACCCAGTACTTC
j_gene: TRBJ1-1; d_gene: -; abundance: once; v_gene: TRBV29-1; len: 12; CDR3aa: CSVQRENTEAFF; CDR3nt: TGCAGCGTTCAGCGCGAGAACACTGAAGCTTTCTTT
j_gene: TRBJ2-7; d_gene: TRBD1; abundance: -; v_gene: TRBV20-1; len: 11; CDR3aa: CSALTGYEQYF; CDR3nt: TGCAGTGCGCTGACAGGGTACGAGCAGTACTTC
j_gene: TRBJ2-7; d_gene: -; abundance: -; v_gene: TRBV3-1; len: 13; CDR3aa: CASSRDNSYEQYF; CDR3nt: TGTGCCAGCAGCCGGGACAACTCCTACGAGCAGTACTTC
j_gene: TRBJ1-2; d_gene: -; abundance: -; v_gene: TRBV7-6; len: 14; CDR3aa: CASSLGGSNYGYTF; CDR3nt: TGTGCCAGCAGCTTAGGGGGTTCCAACTATGGCTACACCTTC
j_gene: TRBJ2-2; d_gene: TRBD1; abundance: -; v_gene: TRBV7-6; len: 17; CDR3aa: CASSATTGGAWTGELFF; CDR3nt: TGTGCCAGCAGCGCTACCACAGGGGGCGCTTGGACCGGGGAGCTGTTTTTT
j_gene: TRBJ1-2; d_gene: -; abundance: -; v_gene: TRBV30; len: 14; CDR3aa: CAWSAGGGNYGYTF; CDR3nt: TGTGCCTGGAGTGCCGGAGGGGGGAACTATGGCTACACCTTC
j_gene: TRBJ2-5; d_gene: TRBD2; abundance: -; v_gene: TRBV6-5; len: 15; CDR3aa: CASSSAGELGETQYF; CDR3nt: TGTGCCAGCAGTTCCGCGGGAGAGTTAGGAGAGACCCAGTACTTC
j_gene: TRBJ2-7; d_gene: -; abundance: -; v_gene: TRBV9; len: 13; CDR3aa: CASASGDSYEQYF; CDR3nt: TGTGCCAGCGCTTCAGGGGACTCCTACGAGCAGTACTTC
j_gene: TRBJ1-5; d_gene: -; abundance: once; v_gene: TRBV7-9; len: 14; CDR3aa: CASSFPDGGQPQHF; CDR3nt: TGTGCCAGCAGCTTCCCGGACGGGGGACAGCCCCAGCATTTT
j_gene: TRBJ2-2; d_gene: -; abundance: -; v_gene: TRBV2; len: 14; CDR3aa: CASSEVRNTGELFF; CDR3nt: TGTGCCAGCAGTGAAGTCCGGAACACCGGGGAGCTGTTTTTT
j_gene: TRBJ2-1; d_gene: -; abundance: -; v_gene: TRBV9; len: 12; CDR3aa: CASSAYPNEQFF; CDR3nt: TGTGCCAGCAGCGCGTACCCCAATGAGCAGTTCTTC
j_gene: TRBJ2-1; d_gene: TRBD2; abundance: -; v_gene: TRBV29-1; len: 13; CDR3aa: CSGLAGLYNEQFF; CDR3nt: TGCAGCGGGCTAGCGGGACTCTACAATGAGCAGTTCTTC
j_gene: TRBJ1-2; d_gene: -; abundance: -; v_gene: TRBV30; len: 15; CDR3aa: CAWIGEDGPNYGYTF; CDR3nt: TGTGCCTGGATCGGTGAGGACGGACCTAACTATGGCTACACCTTC
j_gene: TRBJ1-1; d_gene: -; abundance: -; v_gene: TRBV27; len: 14; CDR3aa: CASSLGKMNTEAFF; CDR3nt: TGTGCCAGCAGTTTGGGGAAAATGAACACTGAAGCTTTCTTT
j_gene: TRBJ2-1; d_gene: TRBD1; abundance: -; v_gene: TRBV7-3; len: 14; CDR3aa: CASSPGTGGNEQFF; CDR3nt: TGTGCCAGCAGCCCCGGGACAGGGGGCAATGAGCAGTTCTTC
j_gene: TRBJ1-2; d_gene: -; abundance: -; v_gene: TRBV4-3; len: 14; CDR3aa: CASSEADGNYGYTF; CDR3nt: TGCGCCAGCAGCGAAGCGGACGGTAACTATGGCTACACCTTC
j_gene: TRBJ2-1; d_gene: -; abundance: few; v_gene: TRBV4-1; len: 13; CDR3aa: CASSQDEGNEQFF; CDR3nt: TGCGCCAGCAGCCAAGATGAGGGCAATGAGCAGTTCTTC
j_gene: TRBJ2-7; d_gene: TRBD2; abundance: -; v_gene: TRBV7-3; len: 14; CDR3aa: CASSLFGGDYEQYF; CDR3nt: TGTGCCAGCAGCTTATTCGGGGGGGACTACGAGCAGTACTTC
j_gene: TRBJ2-3; d_gene: -; abundance: -; v_gene: TRBV4-2; len: 18; CDR3aa: CASSQDTPSRSRTDTQYF; CDR3nt: TGTGCCAGCAGCCAAGATACGCCGTCGCGGAGTCGCACAGATACGCAGTATTTT
j_gene: TRBJ1-2; d_gene: -; abundance: -; v_gene: TRBV30; len: 15; CDR3aa: CAWIRHPIITYGYTF; CDR3nt: TGTGCCTGGATTCGACACCCGATAATCACATATGGCTACACCTTC
j_gene: TRBJ1-6; d_gene: -; abundance: -; v_gene: TRBV4-3; len: 15; CDR3aa: CASSQVVGGNSPLHF; CDR3nt: TGCGCCAGCAGCCAAGTGGTCGGGGGCAATTCACCCCTCCACTTT
j_gene: TRBJ2-7; d_gene: TRBD1; abundance: -; v_gene: TRBV27; len: 13; CDR3aa: CASSLRTGGEQYF; CDR3nt: TGTGCCAGCAGTCTGCGGACAGGGGGGGAACAGTACTTC
j_gene: TRBJ2-1; d_gene: -; abundance: -; v_gene: TRBV7-3; len: 16; CDR3aa: CASSLEGNPLGNEQFF; CDR3nt: TGTGCCAGCAGCTTAGAAGGGAACCCCCTTGGCAATGAGCAGTTCTTC
j_gene: TRBJ2-4; d_gene: TRBD2; abundance: -; v_gene: TRBV27; len: 15; CDR3aa: CASSPPGLDKNIQYF; CDR3nt: TGTGCCAGCAGTCCGCCAGGACTAGACAAAAACATTCAGTACTTC
j_gene: TRBJ1-4; d_gene: TRBD1; abundance: -; v_gene: TRBV15; len: 16; CDR3aa: CATRLEARDRGEKLFF; CDR3nt: TGTGCCACCAGGTTAGAGGCGCGGGACAGGGGTGAAAAACTGTTTTTT
j_gene: TRBJ2-7; d_gene: TRBD2; abundance: -; v_gene: TRBV27; len: 14; CDR3aa: CASSFGGESNEQYF; CDR3nt: TGTGCCAGCAGTTTCGGGGGGGAATCGAACGAGCAGTACTTC
j_gene: TRBJ1-5; d_gene: -; abundance: -; v_gene: TRBV28; len: 14; CDR3aa: CASRIVYSNQPQHF; CDR3nt: TGTGCCAGCAGGATAGTCTATAGCAATCAGCCCCAGCATTTT
j_gene: TRBJ2-5; d_gene: -; abundance: -; v_gene: TRBV7-6; len: 14; CDR3aa: CASSKGGVTKTQYF; CDR3nt: TGTGCCAGCAGCAAAGGTGGGGTCACGAAGACCCAGTACTTC
j_gene: TRBJ1-2; d_gene: -; abundance: -; v_gene: TRBV2; len: 16; CDR3aa: CASSDPLGELNYGYTF; CDR3nt: TGTGCCAGCAGTGACCCCCTCGGGGAACTCAACTATGGCTACACCTTC
j_gene: TRBJ2-7; d_gene: TRBD1; abundance: -; v_gene: TRBV28; len: 15; CDR3aa: CASSLWGDRENGAYF; CDR3nt: TGTGCCAGCAGTTTGTGGGGGGACAGGGAAAACGGCGCGTACTTC